This T cell receptor (beta chain) comes out of a study of shared clonotypes between healthy human individuals. Comments on this clone: The antigen remains undetermined.

The study's findings and limits: Approximately 4.6% of naive CD4 clonotypes were shared across four donors. All-four-donor shared clonotypes had higher generation probabilities than non-shared clonotypes did.

This CDR3 has 15 amino acids. Germline CDR1 reads KGHSH; CDR2 reads LQKENI. Trimming took 3 bases from V and 2 from J; bases not matched to a gene: 6. Original processing notes: ImmunoSEQ output lacked quality scores and full-length reads, limiting matched filtering. Only in-frame clones appear in the TCRdb table, and some are missing; sequencing was by immunoSEQ multiplex PCR. Clonal size and the V and J genes are those of that table, whereas D and trimming came from the DNA. The sample holds 1,500,000 or so clones, around 95% seen once. The receptor's source is a man between 25 and 39 years old in good health. Sequencing was carried out using naive CD4+ T cells sorted from blood. Stated subset: CD45RA+ positively selected. This chain joins TRBV18 and TRBJ1-2; 7 bases are a match to TRBD1. The CDR3: CASSPQQGHNYGYTF. CDR3 DNA: TGTGCCAGCTCACCCCAACAGGGGCACAACTATGGCTACACCTTC.